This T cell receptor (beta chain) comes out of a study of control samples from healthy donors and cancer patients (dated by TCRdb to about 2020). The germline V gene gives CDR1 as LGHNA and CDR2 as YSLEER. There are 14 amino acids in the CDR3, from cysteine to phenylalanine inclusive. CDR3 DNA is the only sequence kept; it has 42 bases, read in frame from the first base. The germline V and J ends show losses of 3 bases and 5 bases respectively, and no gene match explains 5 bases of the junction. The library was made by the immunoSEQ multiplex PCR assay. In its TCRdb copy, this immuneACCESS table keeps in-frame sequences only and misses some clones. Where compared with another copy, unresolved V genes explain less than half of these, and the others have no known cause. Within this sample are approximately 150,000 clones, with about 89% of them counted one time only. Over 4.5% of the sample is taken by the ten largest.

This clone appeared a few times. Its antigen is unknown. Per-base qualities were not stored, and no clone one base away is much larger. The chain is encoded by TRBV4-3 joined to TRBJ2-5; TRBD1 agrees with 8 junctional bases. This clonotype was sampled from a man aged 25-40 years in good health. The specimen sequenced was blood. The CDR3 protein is CASSQAGGRETQYF. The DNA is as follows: TGCGCCAGCAGCCAGGCAGGGGGCCGGGAGACCCAGTACTTC.